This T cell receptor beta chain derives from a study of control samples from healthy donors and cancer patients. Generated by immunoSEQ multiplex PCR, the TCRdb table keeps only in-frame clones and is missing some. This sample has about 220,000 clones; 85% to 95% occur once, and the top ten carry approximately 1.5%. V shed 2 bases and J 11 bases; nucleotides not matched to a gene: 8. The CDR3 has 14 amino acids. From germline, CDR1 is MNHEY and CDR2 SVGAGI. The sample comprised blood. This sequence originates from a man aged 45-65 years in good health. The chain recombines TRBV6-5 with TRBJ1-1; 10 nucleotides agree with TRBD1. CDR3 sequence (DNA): TGTGCCAGCAGTTACCGGGACAGGGGTTGGTGGGCTTTCTTT. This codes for CASSYRDRGWWAFF.